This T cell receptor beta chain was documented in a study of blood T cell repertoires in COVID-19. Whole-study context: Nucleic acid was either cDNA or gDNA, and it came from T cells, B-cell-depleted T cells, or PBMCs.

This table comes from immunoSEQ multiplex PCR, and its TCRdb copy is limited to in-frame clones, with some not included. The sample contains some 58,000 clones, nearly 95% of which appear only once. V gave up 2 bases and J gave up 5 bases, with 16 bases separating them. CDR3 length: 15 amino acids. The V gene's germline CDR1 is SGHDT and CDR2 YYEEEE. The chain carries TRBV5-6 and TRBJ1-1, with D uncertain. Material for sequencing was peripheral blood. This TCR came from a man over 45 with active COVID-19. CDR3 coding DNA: TGTGCCAGCAGCTTTCGAGGGCTGTCCCGAACTGAAGCTTTCTTT. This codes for CASSFRGLSRTEAFF. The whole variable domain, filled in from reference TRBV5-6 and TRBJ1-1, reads DAGVTQSPTHLIKTRGQQVTLRCSPKSGHDTVSWYQQALGQGPQFIFQYYEEEERQRGNFPDRFSGHQFPNYSSELNVNALLLGDSALYLCASSFRGLSRTEAFFGQGTRLTVV.